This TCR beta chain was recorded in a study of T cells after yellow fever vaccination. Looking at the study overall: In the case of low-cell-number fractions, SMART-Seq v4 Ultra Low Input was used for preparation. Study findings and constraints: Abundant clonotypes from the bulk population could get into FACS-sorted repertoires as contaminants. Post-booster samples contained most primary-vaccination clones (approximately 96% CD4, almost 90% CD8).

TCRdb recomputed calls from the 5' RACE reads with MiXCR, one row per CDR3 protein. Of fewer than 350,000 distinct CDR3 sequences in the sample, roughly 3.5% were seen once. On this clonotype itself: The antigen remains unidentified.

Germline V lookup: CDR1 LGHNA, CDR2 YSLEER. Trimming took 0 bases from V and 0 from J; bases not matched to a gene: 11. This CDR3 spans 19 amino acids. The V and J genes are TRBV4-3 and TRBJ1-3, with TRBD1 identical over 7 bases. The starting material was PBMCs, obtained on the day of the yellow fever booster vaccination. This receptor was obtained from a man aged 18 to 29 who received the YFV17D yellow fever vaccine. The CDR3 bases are TGCGCCAGCAGCCAAGAGGACGTCAGGGGGGCCGTCTCTGGAAACACCATATATTTT. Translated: CASSQEDVRGAVSGNTIYF.